A selection of T cell receptor beta chains follows, all from one sample in a study of blood T cell repertoires in COVID-19. Measured with immunoSEQ multiplex PCR; TCRdb has only the in-frame clones, and not every one. The table includes some 190,000 clones, 70% to 85% detected once. Sequenced material: PBMCs or T cells enriched from blood (not recorded which). The receptors originated from a woman aged 25 to 45 who had recovered from COVID-19. Each CDR3 is given with its conserved first and last residue. The D gene is left open where the match is weak. Size is stated for part of the rows, as once, few or many counts, or as a class when the clone is expanded.

length,V,size,D,J,CDR3,DNA
19,TRBV7-9,.,.,TRBJ2-1,CASSLDAGRRLNTYNEQFF,TGTGCCAGCAGCTTAGACGCTGGGCGGAGGCTCAACACCTACAATGAGCAGTTCTTC
14,TRBV6-5,.,TRBD1,TRBJ1-6,CASSPDRGNSPLHF,TGTGCCAGCAGCCCGGACAGGGGCAATTCACCCCTCCACTTT
19,TRBV18,.,.,TRBJ1-1,CASSPTIPSKDRMNTEAFF,TGTGCCAGCTCACCAACGATCCCCTCGAAGGACAGAATGAACACTGAAGCTTTCTTT
14,TRBV5-1,.,TRBD1,TRBJ1-2,CASSLRGQNYGYTF,TGCGCCAGCAGCTTGAGGGGGCAGAACTATGGCTACACCTTC
15,TRBV7-9,once,TRBD2,TRBJ2-3,CASSELAGGRDTQYF,TGTGCCAGCAGCGAACTAGCGGGAGGGAGAGATACGCAGTATTTT
18,TRBV7-8,.,TRBD1,TRBJ1-6,CASSRTGQTSSYNSPLHF,TGTGCCAGCAGTCGGACAGGGCAAACGAGCTCCTATAATTCACCCCTCCACTTT
16,TRBV11-2,once,.,TRBJ1-1,CASSLPPGLLNTEAFF,TGTGCCAGCAGCCTCCCGCCAGGGCTCTTGAACACTGAAGCTTTCTTT
15,TRBV9,few,TRBD1,TRBJ1-1,CASSVVGQVNTEAFF,TGTGCCAGCAGCGTAGTCGGACAGGTGAACACTGAAGCTTTCTTT
14,TRBV9,.,.,TRBJ2-7,CASSVGRVGDEQYF,TGTGCCAGCAGCGTAGGCAGGGTCGGCGACGAGCAGTACTTC
15,TRBV19,.,TRBD2,TRBJ2-5,CASSTLLAGEATQYF,TGTGCCAGTAGTACATTACTAGCGGGAGAGGCGACCCAGTACTTC
13,TRBV14,.,.,TRBJ1-1,CASSHRTSTEAFF,TGTGCCAGCAGCCACCGAACGAGCACTGAAGCTTTCTTT
16,TRBV18,once,.,TRBJ1-1,CASSPRGQTMNTEAFF,TGTGCCAGCTCACCACGAGGACAGACAATGAACACTGAAGCTTTCTTT
14,TRBV28,.,TRBD1,TRBJ1-2,CASSSSDRGYGYTF,TGTGCCAGCAGCTCATCCGACAGGGGTTATGGCTACACCTTC
15,TRBV27,.,TRBD1,TRBJ2-5,CASSLARGPPETQYF,TGTGCCAGCAGTTTGGCCAGGGGGCCCCCCGAGACCCAGTACTTC
13,TRBV19,.,.,TRBJ1-1,CASSMVGGTEAFF,TGTGCCAGTAGTATGGTCGGGGGCACTGAAGCTTTCTTT
13,TRBV7-2,.,.,TRBJ2-7,CASSPPVSGEQYF,TGTGCCAGCAGCCCGCCGGTCTCGGGTGAGCAGTACTTC
15,TRBV4-2,.,.,TRBJ1-2,CASSQDPQVPYGYTF,TGTGCCAGCAGCCAAGATCCCCAGGTGCCCTATGGCTACACCTTC
12,TRBV28,.,.,TRBJ2-7,CASRPQVHEQYF,TGTGCCAGCAGGCCCCAGGTCCACGAGCAGTACTTC
15,TRBV5-1,.,.,TRBJ2-7,CASSLSSGPIYEQYF,TGCGCCAGCAGCTTGTCGAGCGGACCTATCTACGAGCAGTACTTC
13,TRBV6-5,.,.,TRBJ1-1,CASSLIRGTEAFF,TGTGCCAGCAGTTTAATCAGGGGCACTGAAGCTTTCTTT
13,TRBV6-5,.,.,TRBJ1-2,CASSRPGGAGYTF,TGTGCCAGCAGCCGACCCGGGGGGGCTGGCTACACCTTC
14,TRBV5-8,.,TRBD1,TRBJ1-1,CASSNRGPGTEAFF,TGTGCCAGCAGTAACAGGGGCCCGGGCACTGAAGCTTTCTTT
15,TRBV7-2,.,TRBD1,TRBJ1-6,CASSPGQGDNSPLHF,TGTGCCAGCAGTCCGGGACAGGGGGACAATTCACCCCTCCACTTT
12,TRBV28,.,.,TRBJ1-5,CASSREDQPQHF,TGTGCCAGCAGTCGTGAGGATCAGCCCCAGCATTTT
16,TRBV3-1/TRBV3-2,.,.,TRBJ2-1,CASSPTQRKPYNEQFF,TGTGCCAGCAGCCCCACCCAGCGGAAACCGTACAATGAGCAGTTCTTC
15,TRBV4-1,.,.,TRBJ2-7,CASSQVPQVDYEQYF,TGCGCCAGCAGCCAAGTACCACAGGTAGACTACGAGCAGTACTTC
14,TRBV2,once,.,TRBJ2-3,CASTGDSGTDTQYF,TGTGCCAGCACGGGGGACAGCGGAACAGATACGCAGTATTTT
15,TRBV19,.,.,TRBJ1-1,CASSILGGASTEAFF,TGTGCCAGTAGTATCTTGGGGGGGGCTAGCACTGAAGCTTTCTTT
13,TRBV5-4,.,.,TRBJ2-1,CASSLGQDNEQFF,TGTGCCAGCAGCTTGGGGCAGGACAATGAGCAGTTCTTC
15,TRBV3-1/TRBV3-2,.,TRBD2,TRBJ2-5,CASLLLGGPGETQYF,TGTGCCAGCCTGTTGTTGGGAGGGCCCGGGGAGACCCAGTACTTC
15,TRBV18,.,.,TRBJ2-1,CASSPQGGGYNEQFF,TGTGCCAGCTCACCTCAGGGAGGGGGGTACAATGAGCAGTTCTTC
15,TRBV6-5,.,TRBD1,TRBJ2-5,CASSKPLDRRETQYF,TGTGCCAGCAGCAAGCCTTTGGACAGGAGAGAGACCCAGTACTTC
13,TRBV6-5,.,TRBD2,TRBJ2-7,CASSGLAVYEQYF,TGTGCCAGCTCGGGACTAGCGGTCTACGAGCAGTACTTC
15,TRBV7-3,.,TRBD2,TRBJ2-1,CASSIGLAGYNEQFF,TGTGCCAGCAGCATCGGACTAGCGGGGTACAATGAGCAGTTCTTC
15,TRBV9,.,TRBD2,TRBJ2-2,CASSGRPGGTGELFF,TGTGCCAGCAGCGGGAGGCCGGGAGGCACCGGGGAGCTGTTTTTT
13,TRBV19,once,.,TRBJ2-3,CATAGTSTDTQYF,TGTGCCACGGCCGGGACTAGCACAGATACGCAGTATTTT
14,TRBV3-1/TRBV3-2,.,.,TRBJ2-5,CASSGLGLAETQYF,TGTGCCAGCAGCGGTCTCGGGCTAGCTGAGACCCAGTACTTC
11,TRBV18,few,.,TRBJ2-7,CASSFRDEQYF,TGTGCCAGCTCATTTAGAGACGAGCAGTACTTC
15,TRBV5-4,.,TRBD2,TRBJ2-5,CASSLLAGEQETQYF,TGTGCCAGCAGCTTGTTAGCGGGGGAACAAGAGACCCAGTACTTC
14,TRBV28,.,.,TRBJ1-3,CASSFTGGRNTIYF,TGTGCCAGCAGTTTTACGGGGGGGCGGAACACCATATATTTT
11,TRBV3-1/TRBV3-2,.,.,TRBJ2-3,CASSQLDTQYF,TGTGCCAGCAGCCAACTAGATACGCAGTATTTT
19,TRBV7-9,.,TRBD1,TRBJ1-4,CASSLDLQGRPGLHEKLFF,TGTGCCAGCAGCTTAGACCTACAGGGGAGACCGGGGCTTCATGAAAAACTGTTTTTT
16,TRBV18,.,TRBD2,TRBJ2-1,CASSPGKAGGLGEQFF,TGTGCCAGCTCACCAGGTAAAGCGGGGGGGCTCGGTGAGCAGTTCTTC
19,TRBV6-6,.,TRBD2,TRBJ2-3,CASSQGTSGVGPGTDTQYF,TGTGCCAGCAGTCAGGGGACTAGCGGGGTGGGTCCAGGCACAGATACGCAGTATTTT
15,TRBV5-1,once,.,TRBJ1-1,CASSLSPGARTEAFF,TGCGCCAGCAGCTTGTCCCCAGGGGCTCGGACTGAAGCTTTCTTT
13,TRBV27,.,.,TRBJ1-2,CASSFSRGGGYTF,TGTGCCAGCAGTTTCAGCAGGGGCGGTGGCTACACCTTC
14,TRBV18,.,.,TRBJ2-3,CASSPGTSTDTQYF,TGTGCCAGCTCACCGGGGACTTCCACAGATACGCAGTATTTT
15,TRBV18,.,TRBD1,TRBJ2-1,CASSPGTGLYNEQFF,TGTGCCAGCTCACCAGGGACAGGGCTATACAATGAGCAGTTCTTC
14,TRBV29-1,.,.,TRBJ2-2,CSTGHGLDTGELFF,TGCAGCACCGGACACGGGCTAGATACCGGGGAGCTGTTTTTT
13,TRBV5-1,.,.,TRBJ2-5,CASSTAGWETQYF,TGCGCCAGCAGCACGGCGGGGTGGGAGACCCAGTACTTC
17,TRBV11-2,.,TRBD2,TRBJ2-4,CASSLGQGGRRGDIQYF,TGTGCCAGCAGCTTAGGGCAGGGAGGCCGCCGGGGGGACATTCAGTACTTC
11,TRBV11-2,.,.,TRBJ2-5,CASSSQVQQYF,TGTGCCAGCAGCTCTCAGGTACAACAGTACTTC
15,TRBV11-3,.,TRBD2,TRBJ2-1,CASSPRTSEYNEQFF,TGTGCCAGCAGCCCCCGGACTAGCGAGTACAATGAGCAGTTCTTC
17,TRBV4-1,.,.,TRBJ1-1,CASSQGPGTPGGTEAFF,TGCGCCAGCAGCCAAGGACCCGGGACACCGGGAGGGACTGAAGCTTTCTTT
13,TRBV28,.,.,TRBJ2-3,CASSLYSTDTQYF,TGTGCCAGCAGTTTGTATAGCACAGATACGCAGTATTTT